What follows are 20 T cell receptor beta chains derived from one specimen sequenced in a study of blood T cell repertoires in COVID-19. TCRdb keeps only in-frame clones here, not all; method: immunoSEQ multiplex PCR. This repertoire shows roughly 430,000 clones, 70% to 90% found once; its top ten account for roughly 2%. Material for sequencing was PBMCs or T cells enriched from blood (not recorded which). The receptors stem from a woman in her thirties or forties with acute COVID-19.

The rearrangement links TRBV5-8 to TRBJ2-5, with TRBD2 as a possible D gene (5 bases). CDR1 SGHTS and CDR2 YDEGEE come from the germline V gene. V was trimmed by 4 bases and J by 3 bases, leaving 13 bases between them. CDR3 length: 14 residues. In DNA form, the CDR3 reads TGTGCCAGCAGCCGAGAGGGTCGAAAAGAGACCCAGTACTTC. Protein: CASSREGRKETQYF.

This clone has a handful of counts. In nucleotides, the CDR3 is TGCGCCAGCAGCCTCGGGCGGACAGACACTGAAGCTTTCTTT. Its protein is CASSLGRTDTEAFF. The chain recombines TRBV5-1 with TRBJ1-1; D possibly corresponds to TRBD1 (6 bases). Trimming pared 4 bases from V and 3 bases from J, leaving 13 bases between. Germline CDR1 and CDR2: SGHRS and YFSETQ. The CDR3 length is 14 residues. Together with reference TRBV5-1 and TRBJ1-1, the CDR3 gives the full variable domain: KAGVTQTPRYLIKTRGQQVTLSCSPISGHRSVSWYQQTPGQGLQFLFEYFSETQRNKGNFPGRFSGRQFSNSRSEMNVSTLELGDSALYLCASSLGRTDTEAFFGQGTRLTVV.

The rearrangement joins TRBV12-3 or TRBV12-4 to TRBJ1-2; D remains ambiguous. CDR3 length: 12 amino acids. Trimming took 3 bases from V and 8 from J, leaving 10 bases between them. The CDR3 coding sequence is TGTGCCAGCAGTTTGCGTGAAGAAGGCTACACCTTC. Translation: CASSLREEGYTF.

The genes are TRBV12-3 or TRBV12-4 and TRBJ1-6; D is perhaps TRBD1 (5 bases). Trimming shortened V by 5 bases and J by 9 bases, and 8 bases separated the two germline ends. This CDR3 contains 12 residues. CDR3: CASSVGGSPLHF. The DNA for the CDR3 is TGTGCCAGCAGTGTCGGGGGTTCACCCCTCCACTTT.

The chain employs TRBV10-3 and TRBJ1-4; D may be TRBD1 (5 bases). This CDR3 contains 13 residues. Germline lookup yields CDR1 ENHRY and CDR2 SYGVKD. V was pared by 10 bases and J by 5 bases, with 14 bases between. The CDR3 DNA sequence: TGTGCCAGCCGACAGAACTCAAATGAAAAACTGTTTTTT. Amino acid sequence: CASRQNSNEKLFF.

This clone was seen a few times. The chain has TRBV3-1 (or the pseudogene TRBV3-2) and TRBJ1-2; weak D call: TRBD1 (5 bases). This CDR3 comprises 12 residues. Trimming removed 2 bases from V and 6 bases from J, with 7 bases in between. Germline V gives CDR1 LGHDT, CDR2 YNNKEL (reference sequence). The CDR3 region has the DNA TGTGCCAGCAGCCAATCGGACAATGGCTACACCTTC. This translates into CASSQSDNGYTF.

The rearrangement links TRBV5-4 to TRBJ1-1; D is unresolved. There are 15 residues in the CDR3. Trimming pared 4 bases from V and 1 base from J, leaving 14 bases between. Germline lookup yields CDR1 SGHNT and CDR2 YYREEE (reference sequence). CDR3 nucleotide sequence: TGTGCCAGCAGCCCCACGACGGGAGGGAACACTGAAGCTTTCTTT. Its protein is CASSPTTGGNTEAFF.

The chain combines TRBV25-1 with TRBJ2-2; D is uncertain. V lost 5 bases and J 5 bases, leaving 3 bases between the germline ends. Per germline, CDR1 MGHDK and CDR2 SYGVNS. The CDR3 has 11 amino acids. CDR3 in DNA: TGTGCCAGCAGTCAAACCGGGGAGCTGTTTTTT. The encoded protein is CASSQTGELFF.

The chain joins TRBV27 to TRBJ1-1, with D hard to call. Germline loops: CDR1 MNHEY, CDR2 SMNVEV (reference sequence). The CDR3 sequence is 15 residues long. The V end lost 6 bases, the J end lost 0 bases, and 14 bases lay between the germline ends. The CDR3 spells CASSREGSMNTEAFF. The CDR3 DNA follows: TGTGCCAGCAGCCGGGAGGGTTCCATGAACACTGAAGCTTTCTTT.

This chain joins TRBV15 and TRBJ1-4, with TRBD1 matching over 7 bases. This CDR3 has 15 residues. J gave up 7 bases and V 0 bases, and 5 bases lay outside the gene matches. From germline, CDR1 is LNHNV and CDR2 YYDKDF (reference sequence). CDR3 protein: CATSRDAGGGEKLFF. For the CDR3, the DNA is TGTGCCACCAGCAGAGATGCAGGGGGTGGTGAAAAACTGTTTTTT. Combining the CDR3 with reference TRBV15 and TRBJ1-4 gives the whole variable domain DAMVIQNPRYQVTQFGKPVTLSCSQTLNHNVMYWYQQKSSQAPKLLFHYYDKDFNNEADTPDNFQSRRPNTSFCFLDIRSPGLGDTAMYLCATSRDAGGGEKLFFGSGTQLSVL.

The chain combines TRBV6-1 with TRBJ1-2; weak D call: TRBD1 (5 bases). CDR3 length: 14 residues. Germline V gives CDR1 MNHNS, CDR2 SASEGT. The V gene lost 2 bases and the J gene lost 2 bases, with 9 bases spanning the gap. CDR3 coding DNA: TGTGCCAGCAGTGAATGGGGCAGAAACTATGGCTACACCTTC. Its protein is CASSEWGRNYGYTF.

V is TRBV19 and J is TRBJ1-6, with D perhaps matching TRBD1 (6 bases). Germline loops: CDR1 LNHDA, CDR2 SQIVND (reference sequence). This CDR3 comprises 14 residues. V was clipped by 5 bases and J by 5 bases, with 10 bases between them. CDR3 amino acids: CASSLGANNSPLHF. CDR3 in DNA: TGTGCCAGTAGTCTGGGGGCAAATAATTCACCCCTCCACTTT.

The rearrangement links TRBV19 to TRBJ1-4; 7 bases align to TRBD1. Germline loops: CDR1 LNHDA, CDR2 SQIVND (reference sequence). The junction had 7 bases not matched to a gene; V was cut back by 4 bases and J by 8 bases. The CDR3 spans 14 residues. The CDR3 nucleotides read TGTGCCAGTAGTACCCGACAGGGACCCGAAAAACTGTTTTTT. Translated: CASSTRQGPEKLFF.

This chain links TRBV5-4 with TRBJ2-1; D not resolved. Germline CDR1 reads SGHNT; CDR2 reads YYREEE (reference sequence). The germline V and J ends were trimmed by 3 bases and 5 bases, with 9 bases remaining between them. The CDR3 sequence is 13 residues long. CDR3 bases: TGTGCCAGCAGCTGGAAGCTAGACAATGAGCAGTTCTTC. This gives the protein CASSWKLDNEQFF.

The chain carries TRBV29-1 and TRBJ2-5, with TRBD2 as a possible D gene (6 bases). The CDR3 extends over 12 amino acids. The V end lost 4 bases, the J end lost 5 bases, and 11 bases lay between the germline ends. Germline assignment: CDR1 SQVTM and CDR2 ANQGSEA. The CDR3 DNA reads TGCAGCGTTGCGGCAGGAGGGGAGACCCAGTACTTC. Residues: CSVAAGGETQYF.

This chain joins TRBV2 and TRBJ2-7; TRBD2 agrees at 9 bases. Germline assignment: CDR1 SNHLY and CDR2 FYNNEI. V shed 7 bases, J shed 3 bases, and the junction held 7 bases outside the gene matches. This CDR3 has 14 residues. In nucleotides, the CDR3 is TGTGCCAGCAACCCCTTAGCGGGGGTCTACGAGCAGTACTTC. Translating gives CASNPLAGVYEQYF.

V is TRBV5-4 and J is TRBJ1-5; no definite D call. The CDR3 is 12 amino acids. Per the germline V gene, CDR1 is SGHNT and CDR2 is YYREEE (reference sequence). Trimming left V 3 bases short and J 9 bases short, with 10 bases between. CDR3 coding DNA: TGTGCCAGCAGCTCTTCTGGAGGGCCCCAGCATTTT. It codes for CASSSSGGPQHF.

For the CDR3, the DNA is TGTGCCACCAGAATCGCGGGGGGCCAACAAGAGACCCAGTACTTC. Encoded protein: CATRIAGGQQETQYF. The chain carries TRBV15 and TRBJ2-5; TRBD2 matches at 8 bases. The ends lost 6 bases at V and 2 bases at J; junction bases unmatched: 8. This CDR3 is 15 amino acids long. CDR1 is LNHNV, CDR2 YYDKDF, per germline (reference sequence).

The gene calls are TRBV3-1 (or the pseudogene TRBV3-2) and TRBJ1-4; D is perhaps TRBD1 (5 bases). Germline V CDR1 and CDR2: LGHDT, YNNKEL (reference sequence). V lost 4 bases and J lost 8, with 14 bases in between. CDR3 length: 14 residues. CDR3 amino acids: CASSPIGVREKLFF. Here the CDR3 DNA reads TGTGCCAGCAGCCCGATAGGGGTGAGGGAAAAACTGTTTTTT.

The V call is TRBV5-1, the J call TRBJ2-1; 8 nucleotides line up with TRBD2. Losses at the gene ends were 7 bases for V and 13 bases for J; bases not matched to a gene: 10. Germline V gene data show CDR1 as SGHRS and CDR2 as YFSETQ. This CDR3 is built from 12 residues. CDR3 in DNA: TGCGCCAGCGCGGGGGGCGGGCAACCCCAGTTCTTC. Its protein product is CASAGGGQPQFF.